One and the same sample provided the 19 T cell receptor beta chains below, sequenced in a study of beta chain features in type 1 diabetes (dated by TCRdb to 2016 to 2019). What these receptors recognize is not known. Libraries came from the immunoSEQ multiplex PCR assay. The High Capacity cDNA Reverse Transcription Kit was used to reverse transcribe all of the isolated RNA, meaning that expressed TCRB transcripts were what got sequenced. TCRdb obtained this table from immuneACCESS and retained in-frame rearrangements with V and J assigned. These tables miss some clones; where compared with another copy, unresolved V genes account for less than half of the shortfall, and the remainder is unexplained. The sample yields about 710,000 clones; more than 12% were counted once. The ten biggest clones cover just under 0.04% of the sample. Overall study outcomes, separate from this receptor: Type 1 diabetes patients showed a moderate but significant shortening of TCRB CDR3 length in all four CD4+ subsets.

The source material was naive CD4+ T cells from blood. This specimen's cell subset or site label, interpreted: true naive CD4+ T cells. These receptor sequences come from a man aged 18 to 30 with type 1 diabetes.

J is TRBJ2-4 and V is TRBV14; perhaps TRBD1 as D (6 bases). Trimming shortened V by 1 base and J by 3 bases, and 7 bases separated the two germline ends. The germline CDR1 and CDR2 sequences are SGHDN and FVKESK. The CDR3 loop spans 14 amino acids. The CDR3 loop is CASSQGGLKNIQYF. CDR3 nucleotides: TGTGCCAGCAGCCAAGGGGGGCTCAAAAACATTCAGTACTTC.

The chain has TRBV7-9 and TRBJ2-2; weak D call: TRBD2 (6 bases). CDR1 is SEHNR, CDR2 FQNEAQ, per germline (reference sequence). This CDR3 is 13 amino acids long. Trimming removed 5 bases from V and 7 bases from J, with 11 bases in between. This chain's CDR3 is CASSRRGDGELFF. The CDR3 nucleotides are TGTGCCAGCAGCCGACGCGGGGACGGGGAGCTGTTTTTT.

CDR3 residues: CASKSTVSSYEQYF. The CDR3 DNA reads as TGTGCCAGCAAGTCAACAGTTTCCTCCTACGAGCAGTACTTC. The chain carries TRBV2 and TRBJ2-7; D gene ambiguous. The ends were cut back, 7 bases at V and 0 bases at J, with 13 bases in the middle. This CDR3 contains 14 residues. The V gene's germline CDR1 is SNHLY and CDR2 FYNNEI.

This chain joins TRBV5-1 and TRBJ2-5; D unresolved. Deletions cut 1 base from V and 4 bases from J, with 17 bases between. CDR1 SGHRS and CDR2 YFSETQ come from the germline V gene. The CDR3 is made up of 16 amino acids. CDR3 DNA sequence: TGCGCCAGCAGCTTGACTACCCTTACTAAGGGAGAGACCCAGTACTTC. Translated, it gives CASSLTTLTKGETQYF.

The sample holds a few counts of this clone. The genes are TRBV7-9 and TRBJ2-3; D not certain. Germline V CDR1 and CDR2: SEHNR, FQNEAQ (reference sequence). The CDR3 is 12 residues long. The ends were cut back, 5 bases at V and 6 bases at J, with 9 bases in the middle. The CDR3 coding sequence is TGTGCCAGCAGCCCCGACGAGGATACGCAGTATTTT. The encoded protein is CASSPDEDTQYF.

The rearrangement links TRBV5-5 to TRBJ2-5; D unresolved. The CDR3 covers 11 residues. V was cut by 1 base and J by 5 bases, with 3 bases left in between. In germline, CDR1 is SGHKS, CDR2 YYEKEE (reference sequence). CDR3 region: CASSLRETQYF. The CDR3 nucleotides are TGTGCCAGCAGCTTGCGGGAGACCCAGTACTTC.

The rearrangement links TRBV6-6 to TRBJ1-5; D is undetermined. The CDR3 has 13 residues. The germline CDR1 and CDR2 sequences are MNHNY and SVGAGI (reference sequence). Trimming pared 4 bases from V and 3 bases from J, leaving 7 bases between. The CDR3 DNA sequence: TGTGCCAGCAGTTCGGGCCCCAATCAGCCCCAGCATTTT. It translates to CASSSGPNQPQHF.

This chain links TRBV4-3 with TRBJ1-5; D remains ambiguous. Germline V CDR1 and CDR2: LGHNA, YSLEER. The length of the CDR3 is 14 residues. Trimming took off 0 bases at V and 1 base at J, with 4 bases between the two ends. CDR3: CASSQEASNQPQHF. The CDR3 DNA is TGCGCCAGCAGCCAAGAGGCCAGCAATCAGCCCCAGCATTTT.

The chain couples TRBV30 to TRBJ1-3, with TRBD1 as a possible D gene (6 bases). CDR3 length: 15 amino acids. Germline CDR1 and CDR2: GTSNPN and SVGIG (reference sequence). V lost 5 bases, J lost 0 bases, and 14 bases lay in between. CDR3 protein: CAWGRQGSSGNTIYF. CDR3 sequence (DNA): TGTGCCTGGGGGAGGCAGGGGAGCTCTGGAAACACCATATATTTT.

This clone came up a few times. J is TRBJ2-7 and V is TRBV7-2, with 8 nucleotides matching TRBD2. CDR3 size: 14 residues. CDR1 is SGHTA, CDR2 FQGNSA, per germline. The V segment lost 6 bases and the J segment 2 bases; nucleotides outside the gene matches: 6. In nucleotides, the CDR3 is TGTGCCAGCAGAAAAACTAGCGGAGCCTACGAGCAGTACTTC. Amino acid sequence: CASRKTSGAYEQYF.

This clone was observed a few times. V gene TRBV29-1 combines with J gene TRBJ2-1; 7 nucleotides agree with TRBD1. Per germline, CDR1 SQVTM and CDR2 ANQGSEA. Trimming at V came to 3 bases and at J to 8 bases, leaving 16 bases not matched to a gene. The CDR3 contains 16 residues. The CDR3 is CSVESTPRTGRHEQFF. The CDR3 DNA sequence: TGCAGCGTTGAGTCTACCCCCCGGACAGGACGACATGAGCAGTTCTTC.

This clone was detected ten times or more. The rearrangement joins TRBV10-3 to TRBJ2-2; D unclear. Per the germline V gene, CDR1 is ENHRY and CDR2 is SYGVKD. This CDR3 contains 11 residues. V lost 6 bases and J lost 2, with 1 base in between. CDR3 amino acids: CAIRNTGELFF. CDR3 nucleotide sequence: TGTGCCATCAGAAACACCGGGGAGCTGTTTTTT.

The chain recombines TRBV4-3 with TRBJ1-2; the match to TRBD1 covers 7 bases. Trimming took 4 bases from V and 5 from J; bases not matched to a gene: 4. The CDR3 consists of 13 residues. Germline V gives CDR1 LGHNA, CDR2 YSLEER. CDR3 region: CASSRDREYGYTF. Written as DNA, the CDR3 is TGCGCCAGCAGCCGAGACAGGGAATATGGCTACACCTTC.

The CDR3 coding sequence is TGTGCCAGTAGTCCGGACAGGGGGCTCTATGGCTACACCTTC. Translated: CASSPDRGLYGYTF. The gene calls are TRBV19 and TRBJ1-2, with 11 bases matching TRBD1. Trimming cost V 5 bases and J 4 bases; bases outside gene matches: 3. Germline CDR1 reads LNHDA; CDR2 reads SQIVND (reference sequence). CDR3 length equals 14 residues.

This clone was counted a few times. The chain recombines TRBV9 with TRBJ2-2; D remains ambiguous. With 0 bases removed from V and 1 base from J, the gap between germline ends came to 7 bases. CDR1 is SGDLS and CDR2 is YYNGEE in the germline V gene. There are 15 residues in the CDR3. The CDR3 loop is CASSVEPRNTGELFF. The CDR3 bases are TGTGCCAGCAGCGTAGAGCCCAGGAACACCGGGGAGCTGTTTTTT.

The V call is TRBV7-2, the J call TRBJ2-7; TRBD2 matches at 14 bases. The junction had 7 bases not matched to a gene; V was cut back by 5 bases and J by 7 bases. The CDR3 contains 15 residues. Per the germline V gene, CDR1 is SGHTA and CDR2 is FQGNSA. CDR3 sequence: CASSARLAGGREQYF. The CDR3 nucleotides are TGTGCCAGCAGCGCCCGACTAGCGGGGGGGCGTGAGCAGTACTTC.

The chain recombines TRBV7-9 with TRBJ2-7; 7 bases fit TRBD1. V dropped 5 bases and J dropped 1; count of bases not matched to a gene: 8. CDR1 is SEHNR and CDR2 is FQNEAQ in the germline V gene (reference sequence). The length of the CDR3 is 15 residues. The CDR3 DNA reads as TGTGCCAGCAGCCTAACAGGGGTAACGTCCTACGAGCAGTACTTC. It codes for CASSLTGVTSYEQYF.

The sample holds a few counts of this clone. The genes are TRBV13 and TRBJ2-7; possibly TRBD1 for D (6 bases). V was trimmed by 5 bases and J by 1 base, leaving 12 bases between them. In germline, CDR1 is PRHDT, CDR2 FYEKMQ (reference sequence). This CDR3 has 14 amino acids. Here the CDR3 reads CASSPQTGSYEQYF. For the CDR3, the DNA is TGTGCCAGCAGCCCGCAGACAGGTTCCTACGAGCAGTACTTC. The full variable domain, in which reference TRBV13 and TRBJ2-7 provide the parts outside the CDR3, is AAGVIQSPRHLIKEKRETATLKCYPIPRHDTVYWYQQGPGQDPQFLISFYEKMQSDKGSIPDRFSAQQFSDYHSELNMSSLELGDSALYFCASSPQTGSYEQYFGPGTRLTVT.

Of note for this clone: The junction and the germline gene differ at one end; a read error may be behind it. The chain is built from TRBV7-7 and TRBJ2-3; no reliable D call. CDR1 SSHAT and CDR2 FNYEAQ come from the germline V gene (reference sequence). CDR3 length: 15 amino acids. CDR3 protein: CASSTGPTATDTQYF. CDR3 nucleotides: TGTGCTAGCAGCACCGGGCCAACCGCCACAGATACGCAGTATTTT.